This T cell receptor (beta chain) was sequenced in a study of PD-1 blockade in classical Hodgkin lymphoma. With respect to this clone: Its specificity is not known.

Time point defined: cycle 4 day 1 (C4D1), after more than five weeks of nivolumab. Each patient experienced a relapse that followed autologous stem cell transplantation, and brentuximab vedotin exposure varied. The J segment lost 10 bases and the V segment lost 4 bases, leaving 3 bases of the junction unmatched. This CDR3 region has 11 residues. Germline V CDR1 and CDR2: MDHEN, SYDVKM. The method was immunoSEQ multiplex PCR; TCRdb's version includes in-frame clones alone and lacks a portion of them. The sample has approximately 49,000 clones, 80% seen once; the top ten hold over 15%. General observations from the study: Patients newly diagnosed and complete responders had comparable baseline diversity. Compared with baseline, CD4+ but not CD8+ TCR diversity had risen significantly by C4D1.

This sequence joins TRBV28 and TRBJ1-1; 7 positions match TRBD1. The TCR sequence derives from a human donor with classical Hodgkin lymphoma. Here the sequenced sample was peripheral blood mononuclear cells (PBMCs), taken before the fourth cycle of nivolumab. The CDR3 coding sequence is TGTGCCAGCAGTTCAGGGGGTTTAGCTTTCTTT. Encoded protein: CASSSGGLAFF.